What follows are 27 T cell receptor beta chains derived from one specimen sequenced in a study of technical replicates of blood from a handful of donors. Assay: immunoSEQ multiplex PCR; the TCRdb copy retains only in-frame clones and omits some. The sample shows about 74,000 clones, approximately 95% of them seen only once. The sequenced sample consisted of T cells isolated from PBMCs. The receptors were sampled from a human donor in good health.

V and J are TRBV9 and TRBJ2-7; possibly TRBD1 for D (6 bases). CDR3 size: 13 residues. Germline V gene lookup returns CDR1 SGDLS and CDR2 YYNGEE. V was pared by 5 bases and J by 5 bases, with 14 bases between. The CDR3 nucleotides read TGTGCCAGCAGGAGGGGGTCAGGGGACGAGCAGTACTTC. Translated, it gives CASRRGSGDEQYF.

The V call is TRBV7-3, the J call TRBJ2-1; tentative D call: TRBD2 (7 bases). V was shortened by 5 bases and J by 1 base, with 15 bases between the two germline ends. The CDR3 runs to 16 residues. Germline-derived CDR1 and CDR2 are SGHTA and FQGTGA. CDR3 region: CASSAGGGASYNEQFF. CDR3 DNA sequence: TGTGCCAGCAGCGCCGGAGGGGGGGCTTCCTACAATGAGCAGTTCTTC. The variable domain in full, completed from reference TRBV7-3 and TRBJ2-1, reads GAGVSQTPSNKVTEKGKYVELRCDPISGHTALYWYRQSLGQGPEFLIYFQGTGAADDSGLPNDRFFAVRPEGSVSTLKIQRTERGDSAVYLCASSAGGGASYNEQFFGPGTRLTVL.

The V call is TRBV10-3, the J call TRBJ2-1; TRBD1 agrees at 9 bases. The germline V gene has CDR1 ENHRY and CDR2 SYGVKD. The CDR3 loop spans 18 amino acids. V shed 6 bases and J 4 bases; nucleotides not matched to a gene: 16. Here the CDR3 DNA reads TGTGCCATCAGATCATCCGGGACAGGGATTTCTAATTACAATGAGCAGTTCTTC. This sequence encodes CAIRSSGTGISNYNEQFF.

The V and J genes are TRBV5-1 and TRBJ1-3; perhaps TRBD1 as D (5 bases). The germline V and J ends were trimmed by 0 bases and 4 bases, with 14 bases remaining between them. The CDR3 covers 16 residues. Germline values: CDR1 SGHRS, CDR2 YFSETQ. CDR3 region: CASSLAGSGLGNTIYF. CDR3 DNA sequence: TGCGCCAGCAGCTTGGCAGGGTCAGGGCTCGGAAACACCATATATTTT.

V gene TRBV5-4 combines with J gene TRBJ2-5; 9 bases line up with TRBD2. Germline V gives CDR1 SGHNT, CDR2 YYREEE (reference sequence). The CDR3 extends over 16 amino acids. V lost 4 bases and J lost 5; bases outside the gene matches: 12. The CDR3: CASSPWGGRALETQYF. Written as DNA, the CDR3 is TGTGCCAGCAGCCCGTGGGGCGGGAGGGCCCTGGAGACCCAGTACTTC. Full variable domain (outside the CDR3, taken from reference TRBV5-4 and TRBJ2-5): ETGVTQSPTHLIKTRGQQVTLRCSSQSGHNTVSWYQQALGQGPQFIFQYYREEENGRGNFPPRFSGLQFPNYSSELNVNALELDDSALYLCASSPWGGRALETQYFGPGTRLLVL.

The chain couples TRBV30 to TRBJ1-1; D is uncertain. V was cut by 3 bases and J by 1 base, with 12 bases left in between. This CDR3 has 14 amino acids. In germline, CDR1 is GTSNPN, CDR2 SVGIG (reference sequence). The CDR3 is CAWRKKGGNTEAFF. In nucleotides, the CDR3 is TGTGCCTGGAGGAAGAAGGGAGGGAACACTGAAGCTTTCTTT.

V usage is TRBV19 and J usage is TRBJ2-5; D may be TRBD2 (5 bases). Trimming removed 5 bases from V and 5 bases from J, with 15 bases in between. The CDR3 consists of 14 residues. Germline values: CDR1 LNHDA, CDR2 SQIVND (reference sequence). CDR3 nucleotides: TGTGCCAGTAGTGCCAAACTAGGTTGGGAGACCCAGTACTTC. Protein product: CASSAKLGWETQYF.

The chain couples TRBV27 to TRBJ1-6; D might be TRBD1 (6 bases). In germline, CDR1 is MNHEY, CDR2 SMNVEV (reference sequence). The V end lost 6 bases, the J end lost 5 bases, and 20 bases lay between the germline ends. The CDR3 covers 17 residues. In DNA, the CDR3 is TGTGCCAGCAGCTCTGGGGCGTCAGGGGTGAATAATTCACCCCTCCACTTT. It is translated as CASSSGASGVNNSPLHF.

This chain joins TRBV5-6 and TRBJ2-7; 9 bases map to TRBD1. The CDR3 runs 16 residues. Losses at the gene ends were 2 bases for V and 6 bases for J; bases not matched to a gene: 12. The V gene's germline CDR1 is SGHDT and CDR2 YYEEEE. CDR3 bases: TGTGCCAGCAGCTTAGCGTTTGGGACAGGGTCGCTCGAGCAGTACTTC. This gives the protein CASSLAFGTGSLEQYF.

The V call is TRBV6-5, the J call TRBJ1-1, with D maybe TRBD1 (5 bases). V shed 5 bases and J shed 3 bases, with 10 bases lying between them. The CDR3 loop spans 13 amino acids. CDR1 MNHEY and CDR2 SVGAGI come from the germline V gene. The CDR3 DNA is TGTGCCAGCAGTGCCGGGACTTACACTGAAGCTTTCTTT. Amino acids: CASSAGTYTEAFF.

V usage is TRBV2 and J usage is TRBJ1-1; maybe TRBD1 (5 bases). The CDR3 consists of 14 residues. Germline V gene sequence: CDR1 SNHLY, CDR2 FYNNEI. Trimming shortened V by 6 bases and J by 1 base, and 12 bases separated the two germline ends. CDR3 protein: CASRDDSRNTEAFF. CDR3 in DNA: TGTGCCAGCAGGGATGACAGCCGGAACACTGAAGCTTTCTTT.

CDR3 sequence reads: CASSPPGRNTEAFF. Written as DNA, the CDR3 is TGTGCCAGCAGCCCCCCCGGGAGGAACACTGAAGCTTTCTTT. The chain recombines TRBV7-9 with TRBJ1-1; D remains ambiguous. V was shortened by 5 bases and J by 1 base, with 11 bases between the two germline ends. Per the germline V gene, CDR1 is SEHNR and CDR2 is FQNEAQ (reference sequence). The CDR3 runs to 14 residues. The full variable domain, in which reference TRBV7-9 and TRBJ1-1 provide the parts outside the CDR3, is DTGVSQNPRHKITKRGQNVTFRCDPISEHNRLYWYRQTLGQGPEFLTYFQNEAQLEKSRLLSDRFSAERPKGSFSTLEIQRTEQGDSAMYLCASSPPGRNTEAFFGQGTRLTVV.

The chain combines TRBV5-1 with TRBJ2-7; the D gene is possibly TRBD1 (5 bases). V was cut by 0 bases and J by 4 bases, with 11 bases left in between. The CDR3 length is 14 residues. Germline V gene lookup returns CDR1 SGHRS and CDR2 YFSETQ. In DNA, the CDR3 is TGCGCCAGCAGCTTGGTGACAGCTGATTACGAGCAGTACTTC. Its translation is CASSLVTADYEQYF.

The chain uses TRBV5-1 and TRBJ2-3, with 8 positions matching TRBD1. Per germline, CDR1 SGHRS and CDR2 YFSETQ. With 4 bases clipped from V and 5 bases from J, the junction kept 6 bases outside the gene matches. The CDR3 is made up of 14 amino acids. The CDR3 bases are TGCGCCAGCAGCCTGGGACAGGCTGAAGATACGCAGTATTTT. Amino acid sequence: CASSLGQAEDTQYF.

V usage is TRBV28 and J usage is TRBJ2-7; the D gene is possibly TRBD2 (6 bases). Germline assignment: CDR1 MDHEN and CDR2 SYDVKM. Trimming took off 3 bases at V and 0 bases at J, with 12 bases between the two ends. This CDR3 region has 15 residues. CDR3 in amino acids: CASSLLATSSYEQYF. For the CDR3, the DNA is TGTGCCAGCAGTTTGCTCGCGACTAGCTCCTACGAGCAGTACTTC.

The rearrangement uses TRBV29-1 and TRBJ2-4; 7 bases are shared with TRBD1. Germline V gene lookup returns CDR1 SQVTM and CDR2 ANQGSEA. J was trimmed by 5 bases and V by 7 bases; bases with no gene match: 14. This CDR3 contains 15 residues. The CDR3 sequence is CSARAGTAGENIQYF. CDR3 bases: TGCAGCGCTCGAGCTGGGACAGCAGGCGAAAACATTCAGTACTTC.

CDR3 DNA: TGCAGTGCTAGGAGCAACGGGGAGCTGTTTTTT. It codes for CSARSNGELFF. This chain joins TRBV20-1 and TRBJ2-2, with D unresolved. V gave up 3 bases and J gave up 7 bases, with 6 bases separating them. In germline, CDR1 is DFQATT, CDR2 SNEGSKA (reference sequence). The CDR3 spans 11 residues.

The chain recombines TRBV27 with TRBJ2-7; possibly TRBD2 for D (6 bases). Germline V gene lookup returns CDR1 MNHEY and CDR2 SMNVEV (reference sequence). The V gene lost 8 bases and the J gene lost 2 bases, with 13 bases spanning the gap. This CDR3 spans 13 amino acids. The CDR3 reads CASLGGSAYEQYF. In nucleotides, the CDR3 is TGTGCCAGCCTCGGAGGGAGTGCCTACGAGCAGTACTTC.

The chain links TRBV28 to TRBJ1-1; D is uncertain. Germline V gene sequence: CDR1 MDHEN, CDR2 SYDVKM. CDR3 length: 13 residues. V was pared by 5 bases and J by 8 bases, with 15 bases between. The CDR3 reads CASSIPTSTEAFF. The CDR3 coding sequence is TGTGCCAGCAGTATACCTACGTCGACAGAAGCTTTCTTT.

The genes are TRBV18 and TRBJ2-2, with D perhaps TRBD2 (6 bases). V lost 2 bases and J lost 3, with 13 bases in between. CDR3 length equals 16 residues. Germline V gene sequence: CDR1 KGHSH, CDR2 LQKENI. DNA of the CDR3: TGTGCCAGCTCACCAGAGAGGGACTCCCACACCGGGGAGCTGTTTTTT. Residues: CASSPERDSHTGELFF. Based on the CDR3 plus reference TRBV18 and TRBJ2-2, the full variable domain is NAGVMQNPRHLVRRRGQEARLRCSPMKGHSHVYWYRQLPEEGLKFMVYLQKENIIDESGMPKERFSAEFPKEGPSILRIQQVVRGDSAAYFCASSPERDSHTGELFFGEGSRLTVL.

The gene calls are TRBV7-9 and TRBJ1-1; D unresolved. Germline V gene sequence: CDR1 SEHNR, CDR2 FQNEAQ (reference sequence). The CDR3 length is 12 residues. Trimming stripped 3 bases from V and 8 bases from J, with 10 bases between. For the CDR3, the DNA is TGTGCCAGCAGCTTGTGGCTCAGGGAAGCTTTCTTT. It is translated as CASSLWLREAFF.

The chain is built from TRBV11-2 and TRBJ2-7, with 15 nucleotides matching TRBD2. The CDR3 spans 18 residues. Trimming cost V 6 bases and J 0 bases; bases outside gene matches: 9. Germline-derived CDR1 and CDR2 are SGHAT and FQNNGV. The DNA for the CDR3 is TGTGCCAGCAGAAGGCTGGGGACTAGCGGGAGGCTCTCCTACGAGCAGTACTTC. Amino acid sequence: CASRRLGTSGRLSYEQYF.

Only one count was recorded for this clone. This chain joins TRBV6-1 and TRBJ1-2; TRBD1 matches 9 bases. V lost 5 bases to trimming and J lost 4 bases; unmatched junction nucleotides: 2. The CDR3 length is 13 residues. Looked up from germline, CDR1 is MNHNS and CDR2 is SASEGT. CDR3 sequence (DNA): TGTGCCAGCAGTACACAGGGGGCCTATGGCTACACCTTC. Translating gives CASSTQGAYGYTF.

This chain joins TRBV6-5 and TRBJ2-1; weak D call: TRBD1 (5 bases). V was cut by 2 bases and J by 7 bases, with 9 bases left in between. Germline CDR1 MNHEY, CDR2 SVGAGI. The CDR3 has 13 residues. CDR3 residues: CASSYTPGNEQFF. For the CDR3, the DNA is TGTGCCAGCAGTTACACCCCAGGGAATGAGCAGTTCTTC.

The rearrangement links TRBV4-1 to TRBJ2-2; D may be TRBD2 (5 bases). The CDR3 loop spans 12 amino acids. Trimming left V 1 base short and J 8 bases short, with 5 bases between. Germline V CDR1 and CDR2: MGHRA, YSYEKL. CDR3 coding DNA: TGCGCCAGCAGCCAAGGGACTGGGGAGCTGTTTTTT. Translation: CASSQGTGELFF.

The chain joins TRBV30 to TRBJ2-7, with D maybe TRBD2 (7 bases). V shed 5 bases and J shed 6 bases, with 20 bases lying between them. Germline V CDR1 and CDR2: GTSNPN, SVGIG (reference sequence). The CDR3 has 14 residues. This CDR3 is CAWEKRGGFSEQYF. The DNA for the CDR3 is TGTGCCTGGGAGAAGAGGGGGGGCTTCTCCGAGCAGTACTTC.

This clone has just one count. The V and J genes are TRBV7-9 and TRBJ1-2, with TRBD1 as a possible D gene (6 bases). The germline V gene encodes CDR1 SEHNR and CDR2 FQNEAQ (reference sequence). Trimming left V 2 bases short and J 1 base short, with 11 bases between. The CDR3 length is 15 residues. CDR3 DNA sequence: TGTGCCAGCAGCTTATCGCAGGGGAATAACTATGGCTACACCTTC. Translated, it gives CASSLSQGNNYGYTF. Filled out from reference TRBV7-9 and TRBJ1-2, the complete variable domain reads DTGVSQNPRHKITKRGQNVTFRCDPISEHNRLYWYRQTLGQGPEFLTYFQNEAQLEKSRLLSDRFSAERPKGSFSTLEIQRTEQGDSAMYLCASSLSQGNNYGYTFGSGTRLTVV.